This T cell receptor (beta chain) was identified in a study of blood T cell repertoires in COVID-19. The length of the CDR3 is 11 residues. The germline V and J ends were trimmed by 6 bases and 4 bases, with 10 bases remaining between them. The germline CDR1 and CDR2 sequences are SQVTM and ANQGSEA. The assay was immunoSEQ multiplex PCR, and TCRdb's table has in-frame clones only and misses some. The table includes about 260,000 clones, 88% detected once. The origin of this receptor is a man aged 60 to 75 who had recovered from COVID-19. Sequencing input: peripheral blood. The chain joins TRBV29-1 to TRBJ2-7; tentatively, D is TRBD1 (6 bases). The DNA of the CDR3 is TGCAGCGTAACAGGGTTATACGAGCAGTACTTC. Protein sequence: CSVTGLYEQYF.